This is a list of T cell receptor beta chains from one sample in a study of T-cell memory formation after mild COVID-19. MiXCR was run by TCRdb on the 5' RACE reads, yielding one entry per CDR3 protein. The sample consists of about 440,000 distinct CDR3 sequences, around 18% of them appearing once. Sequencing used PBMCs or a T cell subset sorted from them (not recorded which). These receptors were obtained from an adult woman who had mild COVID-19 (a few samples of this study predate the infection). Cell type and time point are not known. Each CDR3 is given with its conserved first and last residue. A D gene is named only where the DNA matches it firmly. The listing skips clone size in some rows; elsewhere it reads once, few, many or a size class.

D | length | J | V | size | DNA | CDR3
TRBD1 | 15 | TRBJ2-5 | TRBV5-5 | . | TGTGCCAGCAGCCGGTCCCGGGACAGCTTAGAGACCCAGTACTTC | CASSRSRDSLETQYF
TRBD2 | 16 | TRBJ2-5 | TRBV3-1 | . | TGTGCCAGCAGCCCCGCCCTAGCGGGGGTGGAAGAGACCCAGTACTTC | CASSPALAGVEETQYF
TRBD2 | 16 | TRBJ2-3 | TRBV27 | . | TGTGCCAGCCGCCTGTCGGGCGGGAGCTACACAGATACGCAGTATTTT | CASRLSGGSYTDTQYF
TRBD2 | 14 | TRBJ2-3 | TRBV4-2 | few | TGTGCCAGCAGCCAAGATAGCGGGATAGATACGCAGTATTTT | CASSQDSGIDTQYF
. | 16 | TRBJ2-1 | TRBV3-1 | once | TGTGCCAGCAGCCAAGATCAGTTGGGGTCCTACAATGAGCAGTTCTTC | CASSQDQLGSYNEQFF
. | 16 | TRBJ2-7 | TRBV7-9 | few | TGTGCCAGCAGCTTCCATGTAGGGACGGCGAACTACGAGCAGTACTTC | CASSFHVGTANYEQYF
TRBD2 | 14 | TRBJ2-3 | TRBV13 | . | TGTGCCACCGCGGGGGGCCGCACCACAGATACGCAGTATTTT | CATAGGRTTDTQYF
TRBD1 | 15 | TRBJ2-7 | TRBV25-1 | . | TGTGCCAGCTCGACTGGTGAGGGACAGGGGGGCCAGCAGTACTTC | CASSTGEGQGGQQYF
TRBD1 | 17 | TRBJ2-3 | TRBV4-3 | few | TGCGCCAGCAGCCAAGATTTGACAGGGTTACCCACAGATACGCAGTATTTT | CASSQDLTGLPTDTQYF
. | 13 | TRBJ1-4 | TRBV20-1 | . | TGCAGTGCATGGACACGGAAGGTTGAAAAACTGTTTTTT | CSAWTRKVEKLFF
. | 15 | TRBJ2-1 | TRBV7-8 | many | TGTGCCAGCAGCTTAGACCGGAGCCCGTACAATGAGCAGTTCTTC | CASSLDRSPYNEQFF
. | 14 | TRBJ2-7 | TRBV12-3/TRBV12-4 | few | TGTGCCAGCGGGTCAATATCCTACTCCTACGAGCAGTACTTC | CASGSISYSYEQYF
TRBD2 | 15 | TRBJ2-7 | TRBV5-1 | few | TGCGCCAGCAGCGCCGCGGGAGCCGCATCCTACGAGCAGTACTTC | CASSAAGAASYEQYF
. | 15 | TRBJ2-1 | TRBV4-2 | few | TGTGCCAGCAGCCAGGTGAACCCTATATTTGATGAGCAGTTCTTC | CASSQVNPIFDEQFF
. | 13 | TRBJ1-5 | TRBV5-4 | many | TGTGCCAGCAGCTTAACACCTAATCAGCCCCAGCATTTT | CASSLTPNQPQHF
TRBD1 | 12 | TRBJ1-2 | TRBV10-3 | . | TGTGCCATCAGTGAGGCAGGGGGATCGAACACCTTC | CAISEAGGSNTF
. | 15 | TRBJ2-7 | TRBV12-3/TRBV12-4 | . | TGTGCCAGCAGTTTTGGCCGCGACACCTCCTACGAGCAGTACTTC | CASSFGRDTSYEQYF
TRBD2 | 17 | TRBJ2-3 | TRBV4-2 | few | TGTGCCAGCAGCCAAGAGTACGGGGGGGCGGGAACAGATACGCAGTATTTT | CASSQEYGGAGTDTQYF
TRBD1 | 15 | TRBJ2-1 | TRBV7-9 | . | TGTGCCAGCAGCCGGATGAGGGGGCCGGACAATGAGCAGTTCTTC | CASSRMRGPDNEQFF
. | 10 | TRBJ2-7 | TRBV24-1 | . | TGTGCCACCAGTGACTACGAGCAGTACTTC | CATSDYEQYF
TRBD1 | 15 | TRBJ2-1 | TRBV4-1 | few | TGCGCCAGCAGCCACGGGACAGGGGTTCTCAATGAGCAGTTCTTC | CASSHGTGVLNEQFF
TRBD1 | 14 | TRBJ2-7 | TRBV12-3/TRBV12-4 | . | TGTGCCAGTAGATCCGGGACAGGGGCCCACGAGCAGTACTTC | CASRSGTGAHEQYF
TRBD2 | 18 | TRBJ2-7 | TRBV7-9 | few | TGTGCCAGCAGCTCGACTAGATTCGGGACTAGCGGGTCCTACGAGCAGTACTTC | CASSSTRFGTSGSYEQYF
TRBD1 | 18 | TRBJ1-1 | TRBV2 | . | TGTGCCAGCAGCTACCACAGTCCCGGGACAGGGTTTAACACTGAAGCTTTCTTT | CASSYHSPGTGFNTEAFF
TRBD2 | 14 | TRBJ2-7 | TRBV5-6 | few | TGTGCCAGCAGCTTCGTAGCGGGGGGCCACGAGCAGTACTTC | CASSFVAGGHEQYF
. | 13 | TRBJ1-6 | TRBV7-3 | . | TGTGCCAGCAGCTTAACCGGGACAACACCCCTCCACTTT | CASSLTGTTPLHF
. | 13 | TRBJ2-1 | TRBV5-1 | . | TGCGCCAGCAGCTTGGTGACAGACAATGAGCAGTTCTTC | CASSLVTDNEQFF
. | 13 | TRBJ2-1 | TRBV20-1 | few | TGCAGTGCCATGGGAAGATTTTACAATGAGCAGTTCTTC | CSAMGRFYNEQFF
TRBD1 | 15 | TRBJ2-7 | TRBV18 | many | TGTGCCAGCTCACCAGGACAGGGGGGGTCCTACGAGCAGTACTTC | CASSPGQGGSYEQYF
. | 16 | TRBJ2-1 | TRBV7-9 | . | TGTGCCAGCAGCCCACCCGGCGAAGAAGCCTACAATGAGCAGTTCTTC | CASSPPGEEAYNEQFF
. | 13 | TRBJ2-7 | TRBV10-3 | few | TGTGCCATCAAGACGCAGGGGAACGACGAGCAGTACTTC | CAIKTQGNDEQYF
TRBD1 | 16 | TRBJ2-3 | TRBV20-1 | few | TGCAGTGCTAGTCCCCTCGACAGGGATAGCACAGATACGCAGTATTTT | CSASPLDRDSTDTQYF
TRBD2 | 14 | TRBJ2-7 | TRBV5-6 | few | TGTGCCAGCAGCTTGGGAGCGGGAGTTTACGAGCAGTACTTC | CASSLGAGVYEQYF
TRBD1 | 11 | TRBJ1-1 | TRBV2 | once | TGTGCCAGCGAAGGGGACAGAGAGGCTTTCTTT | CASEGDREAFF
. | 14 | TRBJ2-1 | TRBV2 | . | TGTGCCAGCATGAGGGAGAAAGCGGGCAATGAGCAGTTCTTC | CASMREKAGNEQFF
TRBD1 | 15 | TRBJ1-1 | TRBV19 | few | TGTGCCAGTAGTAGGGACCGGGACAGGAACACTGAAGCTTTCTTT | CASSRDRDRNTEAFF
. | 14 | TRBJ2-1 | TRBV9 | few | TGTGCCAGCAGCGTAGGGGTCCCTCCCAATGAGCAGTTCTTC | CASSVGVPPNEQFF
. | 16 | TRBJ1-1 | TRBV9 | few | TGTGCCAGCAGCGTAGGTACCGGCTATCTGAACACTGAAGCTTTCTTT | CASSVGTGYLNTEAFF
TRBD1 | 15 | TRBJ1-5 | TRBV12-3/TRBV12-4 | . | TGTGCCAGCAGTCTGGGGACAGAGGGAACACAGCCCCAGCATTTT | CASSLGTEGTQPQHF
. | 17 | TRBJ2-3 | TRBV11-2 | . | TGTGCCAGCAGCTTAGAGGCCGTAGGCTCTAGCACAGATACGCAGTATTTT | CASSLEAVGSSTDTQYF
. | 14 | TRBJ2-5 | TRBV24-1 | . | TGTGCCACCAGTGGCCCAGCGGCGATAGAGACCCAGTACTTC | CATSGPAAIETQYF
. | 16 | TRBJ1-6 | TRBV9 | . | TGTGCCAGCAGCGTAGAGGGAGGGAACCTCGATTCACCCCTACACTTT | CASSVEGGNLDSPLHF
. | 14 | TRBJ2-7 | TRBV6-5 | once | TGTGCCAGCAGCCGCAGACGGGGGAACTACGAGCAGTACTTC | CASSRRRGNYEQYF
TRBD1 | 14 | TRBJ2-7 | TRBV18 | . | TGTGCCAGCTCACCACCGGTAGGGGGCGACGAGCAGTACTTC | CASSPPVGGDEQYF
. | 14 | TRBJ1-6 | TRBV12-3/TRBV12-4 | once | TGTGCCAGCAGTTTTGGCTCATCCGATTCACCCCTCCACTTT | CASSFGSSDSPLHF
. | 16 | TRBJ1-2 | TRBV4-2 | . | TGTGCCAGCAGCCAAGATATGGGACAAGATAACTATGGCTACACCTTC | CASSQDMGQDNYGYTF
. | 13 | TRBJ2-1 | TRBV7-8 | few | TGTGCCAGCAGCGGGGACTCGTTCAATGAGCAGTTCTTC | CASSGDSFNEQFF
. | 12 | TRBJ1-2 | TRBV29-1 | few | TGCAGCGATAGTCAGGGCATCTATGGCTACACCTTC | CSDSQGIYGYTF
. | 14 | TRBJ2-7 | TRBV4-1 | . | TGCGCCAGCTCGTCACAGGTTCACTCCTACGAGCAGTACTTC | CASSSQVHSYEQYF
TRBD2 | 17 | TRBJ2-7 | TRBV20-1 | . | TGCAGTGCTAGAGGGTTAAGTAGGCTAGCGGGAGAAGACGAGCAGTACTTC | CSARGLSRLAGEDEQYF
. | 15 | TRBJ2-7 | TRBV4-1 | few | TGCGCCAGCAGCCAAGATCAGGCAGGCTCCTACGAGCAGTACTTC | CASSQDQAGSYEQYF
. | 13 | TRBJ1-2 | TRBV4-1 | many | TGCGCCAGCAGCTCCGGGTCGAACTATGGCTACACCTTC | CASSSGSNYGYTF
. | 14 | TRBJ2-7 | TRBV7-9 | . | TGTGCCAGCAGCTTAATGCGGACGGAGTACGAGCAGTACTTC | CASSLMRTEYEQYF
. | 15 | TRBJ1-1 | TRBV7-6 | few | TGTGCCAGCAGCTTGTCCCTGGGGAAGAACACTGAAGCTTTCTTT | CASSLSLGKNTEAFF
. | 14 | TRBJ2-1 | TRBV6-5 | few | TGTGCCAGCAGTTACTCGTGGGCGAACCCTCAGCAGTTCTTC | CASSYSWANPQQFF